These 15 T cell receptor beta chains came from one sample sequenced in a study of regulatory T cells in long-lasting Graves disease. Investigators prepared the TCR beta libraries by applying iRepertoire HTBI primers and Arm-PCR of CDR3 regions. Each CDR3 protein gets one entry after TCRdb re-called the multiplex PCR reads with MiXCR. In the table there are about 320,000 distinct CDR3 sequences, more than 15% of which are singletons. The sample's time point: newly diagnosed GD, antithyroid drugs for less than 3 months. The TCR library used RNA extracted from PBMCs. This specimen consisted of peripheral blood mononuclear cells (PBMCs), obtained at new diagnosis, from a patient treated with antithyroid drugs. These receptors all stem from a female donor with Graves disease.

CDR3 residues: CASSLVQGSLETQYF. The CDR3, as DNA: TGTGCCAGCAGCTTAGTTCAGGGTTCGTTGGAGACCCAGTACTTC. V gene TRBV7-9 combines with J gene TRBJ2-5, with a weak D call TRBD1 (5 bases). The CDR3 runs 15 residues. Looked up from germline, CDR1 is SEHNR and CDR2 is FQNEAQ (reference sequence). With 1 base removed from V and 5 bases from J, the gap between germline ends came to 14 bases.

The chain has TRBV27 and TRBJ1-1, with a tentative D call TRBD1 (6 bases). Germline lookup yields CDR1 MNHEY and CDR2 SMNVEV (reference sequence). The CDR3 sequence is 14 residues long. The ends were cut back, 5 bases at V and 1 base at J, with 11 bases in the middle. The CDR3 DNA reads TGTGCCAGCAGTGGAGTGACAGGGAACACTGAAGCTTTCTTT. Protein: CASSGVTGNTEAFF.

This clonotype was detected many times. The chain couples TRBV6-5 to TRBJ2-1; tentatively, D is TRBD1 (6 bases). Per germline, CDR1 MNHEY and CDR2 SVGAGI. V lost 3 bases and J 10 bases, leaving 10 bases between the germline ends. The CDR3 covers 12 residues. The CDR3: CASSYTGTEQFF. The CDR3 coding sequence is TGTGCCAGCAGTTATACCGGGACAGAGCAGTTCTTC.

This clonotype has just one count. CDR3 in amino acids: CSASPGTGGDEQYF. In nucleotides, the CDR3 is TGCAGTGCTAGTCCCGGGACAGGTGGGGACGAGCAGTACTTC. The chain is built from TRBV20-1 and TRBJ2-7, with TRBD1 matching over 8 bases. Unmatched junction bases numbered 9, after V lost 3 bases and J lost 5 bases. The V gene's germline CDR1 is DFQATT and CDR2 SNEGSKA (reference sequence). The CDR3 extends over 14 amino acids.

At least ten counts were recorded for this clonotype. This chain connects TRBV6-1 to TRBJ1-6; D is perhaps TRBD1 (5 bases). The V end was cut by 7 bases, the J end by 8 bases, with 15 bases between. Germline V gene lookup returns CDR1 MNHNS and CDR2 SASEGT. CDR3 length: 14 residues. In DNA form, the CDR3 reads TGTGCCAGCACCGACGGAACAGGATATTCACCCCTCCACTTT. Amino acid sequence: CASTDGTGYSPLHF.

This clonotype was detected many times. The chain recombines TRBV11-2 with TRBJ2-1; the D call may be TRBD1 or TRBD2 (6 bases each). Trimming cost V 5 bases and J 4 bases, with 12 bases left between them. The germline V gene has CDR1 SGHAT and CDR2 FQNNGV. CDR3 length: 14 amino acids. The CDR3 DNA sequence: TGTGCCAGCAGCCCCGGGGGCCTGTACAATGAGCAGTTCTTC. Translation gives CASSPGGLYNEQFF.

The chain has TRBV9 and TRBJ2-1; 14 bases are a match to TRBD2. The CDR3 contains 16 residues. CDR1 is SGDLS, CDR2 YYNGEE, per germline. The V and J ends lost 3 bases and 12 bases, in that order; junction bases with no gene match: 11. CDR3 sequence (DNA): TGTGCCAGCAGCGCGGGGGAGGGACTAGCGGGAGATCGGCAGTTCTTC. It codes for CASSAGEGLAGDRQFF. The variable domain in full, completed from reference TRBV9 and TRBJ2-1, reads DSGVTQTPKHLITATGQRVTLRCSPRSGDLSVYWYQQSLDQGLQFLIQYYNGEERAKGNILERFSAQQFPDLHSELNLSSLELGDSALYFCASSAGEGLAGDRQFFGPGTRLTVL.

This clonotype turned up a few times. With only one base between it and a far larger clone, this is likely a read error. The chain links TRBV11-2 to TRBJ2-1; 9 nucleotides line up with TRBD2. From germline, CDR1 is SGHAT and CDR2 FQNNGV. The CDR3 runs to 14 residues. With V trimmed by 6 bases and J by 13 bases, 13 bases remained unmatched. The DNA of the CDR3 is TGTGCCAGCAGTCAACGACTAGCGGAAGAGACCCAGTTCTTC. Protein product: CASSQRLAEETQFF. The whole variable domain, remainder taken from reference TRBV11-2 and TRBJ2-1, is EAGVAQSPRYKIIEKRQSVAFWCNPISGHATLYWYQQILGQGPKLLIQFQNNGVVDDSQLPKDRFSAERLKGVDSTLKIQPAKLEDSAVYLCASSQRLAEETQFFGPGTRLTVL.

In this sample, this clonotype turned up many times. This sequence joins TRBV5-1 and TRBJ1-1; no firm D call. With 0 bases removed from V and 1 base from J, the gap between germline ends came to 10 bases. Germline-derived CDR1 and CDR2 are SGHRS and YFSETQ. The CDR3 length is 15 residues. CDR3 coding DNA: TGCGCCAGCAGCTTGGACGAGCGGAGGAACACTGAAGCTTTCTTT. Its protein is CASSLDERRNTEAFF.

This clonotype was recorded at least ten times. This rearrangement joins TRBV28 to TRBJ2-2, with D unclear. The CDR3 covers 13 residues. V lost 7 bases and J lost 6, with 12 bases in between. The germline CDR1 and CDR2 sequences are MDHEN and SYDVKM. The CDR3 bases are TGTGCCAGCAATGGGGAAGAGTCCGGGGAGCTGTTTTTT. This encodes CASNGEESGELFF.

This clonotype was observed at least ten times. This chain links TRBV11-3 with TRBJ2-2; 8 nucleotides align to TRBD2. CDR3 size: 14 residues. From germline, CDR1 is SGHNT and CDR2 YENEEA. V shed 8 bases, J shed 7 bases, and the junction held 9 bases outside the gene matches. In DNA, the CDR3 is TGTGCCAGCCAACGGGAGGGCCTCGGCGGGGAGCTGTTTTTT. Translated, it gives CASQREGLGGELFF.

This clonotype was counted many times. This chain links TRBV12-3 or TRBV12-4 with TRBJ1-2; D unresolved. Trimming left V 4 bases short and J 8 bases short, with 11 bases between. The CDR3 has 12 amino acids. CDR3 in amino acids: CASSSIPGGYTF. The CDR3 coding sequence is TGTGCCAGCAGTTCCATCCCCGGGGGCTACACCTTC.

The V and J genes are TRBV7-2 and TRBJ1-2; D call uncertain. Germline CDR1 is SGHTA and CDR2 is FQGNSA. Trimming stripped 3 bases from V and 5 bases from J, with 7 bases between. The CDR3 sequence is 12 residues long. The CDR3 DNA follows: TGTGCCAGCAGCTTCGAAGGGTATGGCTACACCTTC. Protein sequence: CASSFEGYGYTF.

This clonotype was observed many times. The rearrangement links TRBV11-2 to TRBJ2-2; 8 positions agree with TRBD2. This CDR3 is built from 18 residues. Trimming cost V 4 bases and J 3 bases; bases outside gene matches: 13. Germline CDR1 SGHAT, CDR2 FQNNGV. The CDR3 DNA sequence: TGTGCCAGCAGCTCCCACGGGGGGGGCGGCTCGGACACCGGGGAGCTGTTTTTT. As protein: CASSSHGGGGSDTGELFF.

This clonotype was observed many times. V usage is TRBV7-2 and J usage is TRBJ2-7; no firm D call. With 5 bases removed from V and 5 bases from J, the gap between germline ends came to 13 bases. Germline CDR1 SGHTA, CDR2 FQGNSA. The CDR3 covers 13 residues. CDR3 residues: CASSHIRWDEQYF. In DNA form, the CDR3 reads TGTGCCAGCAGCCATATCCGGTGGGACGAGCAGTACTTC. The whole variable domain, remainder taken from reference TRBV7-2 and TRBJ2-7, is GAGVSQSPSNKVTEKGKDVELRCDPISGHTALYWYRQSLGQGLEFLIYFQGNSAPDKSGLPSDRFSAERTGGSVSTLTIQRTQQEDSAVYLCASSHIRWDEQYFGPGTRLTVT.